This entry lists 25 T cell receptor beta chains sequenced from one sample in a study of human T cells and chemical hapten exposure. A single record per CDR3 protein comes from TCRdb applying MiXCR to the RACE reads. This table has around 120,000 distinct CDR3 sequences, roughly 13% appearing once. Time point defined: patch test 1, 2 weeks after DPC sensitization. The sample's treatment: therapeutic diphenylcyclopropenone sensitization with weekly scalp DPC. Sample: whole blood, taken in connection with sensitization to the hapten diphenylcyclopropenone (DPC). The source of these receptors is a man aged 18 to 30 with alopecia areata. Some clones in this sample may be carry-over from other donors' samples.

This clonotype was seen only a few times. The chain couples TRBV6-5 to TRBJ2-2; no clear D gene. The CDR3 loop spans 18 amino acids. CDR1 and CDR2 (germline): MNHEY, SVGAGI. V lost 0 bases, J lost 1 base, and 15 bases lay in between. In DNA form, the CDR3 reads TGTGCCAGCAGTTACTCCGTACACCCCCGCCAGAACACCGGGGAGCTGTTTTTT. Translating it yields CASSYSVHPRQNTGELFF.

The genes are TRBV11-3 and TRBJ2-3, with TRBD2 matching over 11 bases. The V segment lost 4 bases and the J segment 2 bases; nucleotides outside the gene matches: 5. CDR3 size: 16 residues. Germline V CDR1 and CDR2: SGHNT, YENEEA. The CDR3 spells CASSSLAGGPTDTQYF. Written as DNA, the CDR3 is TGTGCCAGCAGCTCTCTAGCGGGGGGCCCCACAGATACGCAGTATTTT.

In this sample, this clonotype turned up a few times. The chain carries TRBV6-1 and TRBJ2-7, with TRBD1 as a possible D gene (5 bases). The CDR3 runs 16 residues. CDR1 is MNHNS, CDR2 SASEGT, per germline. The V end was cut by 4 bases, the J end by 1 base, with 17 bases between. CDR3 protein: CASSARPGQGSYEQYV. DNA for the CDR3: TGTGCCAGCAGTGCCCGGCCAGGGCAAGGTTCCTACGAGCAGTACGTC.

The chain links TRBV6-5 to TRBJ2-7, with D unresolved. The V gene's germline CDR1 is MNHEY and CDR2 SVGAGI. The CDR3 has 15 residues. Trimming cost V 2 bases and J 2 bases, with 13 bases left between them. CDR3 DNA sequence: TGTGCCAGCAGTTACGCCTTGCTCGGTACCTACGAGCAGTACTTC. Protein sequence: CASSYALLGTYEQYF.

The rearrangement joins TRBV12-3 or TRBV12-4 to TRBJ1-4; D gene ambiguous. This CDR3 is built from 16 residues. V dropped 6 bases and J dropped 4 bases, with 18 bases sitting between them. The CDR3, as DNA: TGTGCCAGCAGCCCCAACGGGCGCAGGTTTAATGAAAAACTGTTTTTT. Protein sequence: CASSPNGRRFNEKLFF.

This clonotype was counted between two and nine times. The rearrangement uses TRBV7-8 and TRBJ2-1, with D unresolved. Germline V CDR1 and CDR2: SGHVS, FQNEAQ. The CDR3 is made up of 14 amino acids. Trimming removed 2 bases at V and 7 bases at J, with 12 bases between. CDR3 sequence: CASSLSENGNEQFF. In DNA form, the CDR3 reads TGTGCCAGCAGCTTATCGGAGAACGGGAATGAGCAGTTCTTC.

This clonotype was found many times. For the CDR3, the DNA is TGTGCCAGCGGATCGACAGGGAGCGAGCAGTACGTC. Translation gives CASGSTGSEQYV. This rearrangement joins TRBV21-1 to TRBJ2-7; the table calls TRBD1, which could not be checked here. TRBV21-1 corresponds to a pseudogene. The CDR3 runs 12 residues.

The chain uses TRBV5-4 and TRBJ1-1; TRBD1 matches 8 bases. CDR3 length equals 14 residues. The germline V gene encodes CDR1 SGHNT and CDR2 YYREEE (reference sequence). J was trimmed by 7 bases and V by 4 bases; bases with no gene match: 9. The CDR3 here is CASSQPGQVNEAFF. The CDR3 DNA follows: TGTGCCAGCAGCCAACCGGGACAGGTGAATGAAGCTTTCTTT.

This clonotype turned up a few times. The chain combines TRBV6-5 with TRBJ1-5; 7 bases are shared with TRBD1. CDR3 length equals 14 residues. Germline CDR1 and CDR2: MNHEY and SVGAGI. Losses at the gene ends were 7 bases for V and 2 bases for J; bases not matched to a gene: 5. The CDR3 protein is CASKWDSGNQPQHF. Written as DNA, the CDR3 is TGTGCCAGCAAATGGGACAGCGGCAATCAGCCCCAGCATTTT.

This clonotype was observed a handful of times. The J gene is TRBJ1-1, the V gene TRBV4-3; maybe TRBD1 (6 bases). The V gene's germline CDR1 is LGHNA and CDR2 YSLEER. The CDR3 loop spans 19 amino acids. Trimming stripped 0 bases from V and 0 bases from J, with 20 bases between. The CDR3 protein is CASSQDGYPRGGMNTEAFF. CDR3 DNA: TGCGCCAGCAGCCAAGATGGGTACCCCAGGGGAGGGATGAACACTGAAGCTTTCTTT.

A few counts support this clonotype. The chain links TRBV7-2 to TRBJ2-3, with D unclear. Trimming removed 1 base at V and 4 bases at J, with 9 bases between. This CDR3 comprises 14 residues. CDR1 is SGHTA and CDR2 is FQGNSA in the germline V gene. The CDR3 spells CASSLDLFADTQYF. Here the CDR3 DNA reads TGTGCCAGCAGCTTAGACCTGTTCGCAGATACGCAGTATTTT.

This clonotype was seen more than once but under ten times. This rearrangement joins TRBV6-5 to TRBJ1-5, with D possibly matching TRBD1 (6 bases). V dropped 2 bases and J dropped 6 bases, with 11 bases sitting between them. This CDR3 comprises 14 residues. The germline gives CDR1 MNHEY, CDR2 SVGAGI. The CDR3 is CASSYGGRSQPQHF. Here the CDR3 DNA reads TGTGCCAGCAGTTACGGGGGGCGTAGTCAGCCCCAGCATTTT.

This clonotype appeared many times. V usage is TRBV5-1 and J usage is TRBJ2-7; D ambiguous. The CDR3 totals 15 residues. Trimming took off 4 bases at V and 2 bases at J, with 16 bases between the two ends. Germline assignment: CDR1 SGHRS and CDR2 YFSETQ. The CDR3 nucleotides read TGCGCCAGCAGCCAGACCCACTCTGGGACCTACGAGCAGTACTTC. Translated, it gives CASSQTHSGTYEQYF.

The CDR3 sequence is CASSPRTSGLTGELFF. In nucleotides, the CDR3 is TGTGCCAGCAGCCCTCGGACTAGCGGGCTTACCGGGGAGCTGTTTTTT. The chain combines TRBV7-7 with TRBJ2-2; 11 nucleotides agree with TRBD2. V trimming: 5 bases; J trimming: 5 bases; junction bases outside the gene matches: 7. The CDR3 totals 16 residues. Looked up from germline, CDR1 is SSHAT and CDR2 is FNYEAQ (reference sequence).

V gene TRBV20-1 combines with J gene TRBJ1-5, with D hard to call. Germline CDR1 reads DFQATT; CDR2 reads SNEGSKA (reference sequence). The CDR3 contains 13 residues. Trimming took off 5 bases at V and 2 bases at J, with 10 bases between the two ends. The CDR3 coding sequence is TGCAGTGCTCCTCAAACGGGCAATCAGCCCCAGCATTTT. It codes for CSAPQTGNQPQHF.

The chain employs TRBV7-3 and TRBJ2-3, with 8 bases lining up with TRBD2. Germline loops: CDR1 SGHTA, CDR2 FQGTGA. The V segment lost 5 bases and the J segment 6 bases; nucleotides outside the gene matches: 13. The CDR3 covers 16 residues. CDR3 region: CASSGLTRGGWDTQYF. The CDR3 bases are TGTGCCAGCAGCGGACTCACCCGGGGGGGCTGGGATACGCAGTATTTT. Full variable domain (missing parts from reference TRBV7-3 and TRBJ2-3): GAGVSQTPSNKVTEKGKYVELRCDPISGHTALYWYRQSLGQGPEFLIYFQGTGAADDSGLPNDRFFAVRPEGSVSTLKIQRTERGDSAVYLCASSGLTRGGWDTQYFGPGTRLTVL.

The chain has TRBV6-5 and TRBJ1-1; the D is unclear. V was cut by 6 bases and J by 1 base, with 9 bases left in between. Germline CDR1 and CDR2: MNHEY and SVGAGI. This CDR3 comprises 13 residues. This CDR3 reads CASSRDANTEAFF. Here the CDR3 DNA reads TGTGCCAGCAGCCGAGACGCGAACACTGAAGCTTTCTTT.

The V call is TRBV18, the J call TRBJ2-7, with D perhaps being TRBD1 or TRBD2 (5 bases each). The V end lost 1 base, the J end lost 2 bases, and 15 bases lay between the germline ends. The CDR3 is 16 amino acids. The germline CDR1 and CDR2 sequences are KGHSH and LQKENI. DNA for the CDR3: TGTGCCAGCTCACCACGGGGCAGGACGGGGACCTACGAGCAGTACTTC. Translated: CASSPRGRTGTYEQYF.

CDR3 loop: CASSPSGGGSYEQYF. The CDR3 DNA sequence: TGTGCCAGCAGCCCAAGCGGGGGAGGCTCCTACGAGCAGTACTTC. The chain is built from TRBV9 and TRBJ2-7, with 8 bases lining up with TRBD2. The trim removed 4 bases at V and 0 bases at J, leaving 6 bases unmatched. The CDR3 totals 15 residues. Germline CDR1 is SGDLS and CDR2 is YYNGEE.

This clonotype was detected a few times. The chain links TRBV28 to TRBJ2-1, with no clear D. This CDR3 region has 14 residues. Trimming shortened V by 10 bases and J by 6 bases, and 19 bases separated the two germline ends. Germline V gene sequence: CDR1 MDHEN, CDR2 SYDVKM. In DNA, the CDR3 is TGTGCCACCTCCCCCCTCCCTGGGGTCAATGAGCAGTTCTTC. It codes for CATSPLPGVNEQFF.

This clonotype was observed a handful of times. The CDR3 DNA follows: TGTGCCAGCAGTTACGTGGCAGGCCGGGGGATGGAGACCCAGTACTTC. This gives the protein CASSYVAGRGMETQYF. The rearrangement uses TRBV6-6 and TRBJ2-5; D perhaps matches TRBD2 (6 bases). V dropped 2 bases and J dropped 5 bases, with 18 bases sitting between them. This CDR3 is built from 16 residues. Per germline, CDR1 MNHNY and CDR2 SVGAGI (reference sequence).

This clonotype has at least ten counts. The chain joins TRBV2 to TRBJ2-3, with TRBD1 as a possible D gene (5 bases). The CDR3 totals 14 residues. Trimming left V 1 base short and J 7 bases short, with 12 bases between. CDR1 and CDR2 from the germline V gene are SNHLY and FYNNEI. CDR3: CASSEVVDSYTQYF. Here the CDR3 DNA reads TGTGCCAGCAGTGAAGTTGTTGACAGCTATACGCAGTATTTT.

This clonotype was seen a handful of times. V gene TRBV24-1 combines with J gene TRBJ2-5; weak D call: TRBD1 (6 bases). Germline-derived CDR1 and CDR2 are KGHDR and SFDVKD. This CDR3 has 12 amino acids. V was trimmed by 7 bases and J by 1 base, leaving 6 bases between them. CDR3 amino acids: CATRDSQETQYF. The CDR3 DNA is TGTGCCACCAGGGACAGCCAAGAGACCCAGTACTTC.

V and J are TRBV20-1 and TRBJ1-1, with D possibly TRBD1 on 6 matching bases. V dropped 2 bases and J dropped 4 bases, with 23 bases sitting between them. The CDR3 covers 17 residues. Germline CDR1 reads DFQATT; CDR2 reads SNEGSKA (reference sequence). CDR3 coding DNA: TGCAGTGCTAGATCCGGACAGCTCCAATGGGGAACCACTGAAGCTTTCTTT. Its translation is CSARSGQLQWGTTEAFF.

This clonotype was seen repeatedly, ten times or more. CDR3 loop: CASSEGLDGNEQFF. The CDR3 bases are TGCGCCAGCAGTGAAGGACTCGACGGCAATGAGCAGTTCTTC. V usage is TRBV10-1 and J usage is TRBJ2-1, with a weak D call TRBD2 (5 bases). The V end was cut by 3 bases, the J end by 6 bases, with 12 bases between. Germline assignment: CDR1 WNHNN and CDR2 SYGVQD (reference sequence). The CDR3 contains 14 residues.